These T cell receptor beta chains were read from a single sample in a study of identifying expanded T cells in peripheral blood. The method was immunoSEQ multiplex PCR; TCRdb's version includes in-frame clones alone and lacks a portion of them. The table has about 58,000 clones, approximately 83% seen once. The sample taken for sequencing was blood. The receptors derive from a person aged 18 to 70 in good health. Each CDR3 is given with its conserved first and last residue. Each record gives: D gene, J gene, CDR3 length, V gene, CDR3 DNA, CDR3 protein. The D gene is left open where the match is weak.

d_gene: NA; j_gene: TRBJ2-2; len: 12; v_gene: TRBV7-6; CDR3nt: TGTGCCAGCAGTCACATGTCCGGGGAGCTGTTTTTT; CDR3aa: CASSHMSGELFF
d_gene: NA; j_gene: TRBJ2-1; len: 13; v_gene: TRBV7-9; CDR3nt: TGTGCCAGCAGCGGTCGCCGGGGCAATGAGCAGTTCTTC; CDR3aa: CASSGRRGNEQFF
d_gene: NA; j_gene: TRBJ1-2; len: 18; v_gene: TRBV14; CDR3nt: TGTGCCAGCAGCCAAGGCGAGGGGATGATGGTAAAGGACTATGGCTACACCTTC; CDR3aa: CASSQGEGMMVKDYGYTF
d_gene: TRBD1; j_gene: TRBJ1-5; len: 16; v_gene: TRBV2; CDR3nt: TGTGCCAGCAGTGAAAAGCGGCAGGGGGATAATCAGCCCCAGCATTTT; CDR3aa: CASSEKRQGDNQPQHF
d_gene: NA; j_gene: TRBJ2-3; len: 16; v_gene: TRBV5-1; CDR3nt: TGCGCCAGCAGCTTGAGTGGCCCTAACACAGGGAATACGCAGTATTTT; CDR3aa: CASSLSGPNTGNTQYF
d_gene: TRBD2; j_gene: TRBJ2-1; len: 15; v_gene: TRBV6-5; CDR3nt: TGTGCCAGCACCGAACCGGGACTAGCTTCCAATGAGCAGTTCTTC; CDR3aa: CASTEPGLASNEQFF
d_gene: NA; j_gene: TRBJ2-2; len: 15; v_gene: TRBV11-3; CDR3nt: TGTGCCAGCAGCTTAAGGGGCCAGAACACCGGGGAGCTGTTTTTT; CDR3aa: CASSLRGQNTGELFF
d_gene: TRBD2; j_gene: TRBJ2-3; len: 15; v_gene: TRBV6-1; CDR3nt: TGTGCCACCAATCGAGGGACTAGCGGGGTTAATACGCAGTATTTT; CDR3aa: CATNRGTSGVNTQYF
d_gene: NA; j_gene: TRBJ2-1; len: 15; v_gene: TRBV6-1; CDR3nt: TGTGCCAGCAGCGTCGAAGGGGACCGGTACAATGAGCAGTTCTTC; CDR3aa: CASSVEGDRYNEQFF
d_gene: NA; j_gene: TRBJ1-1; len: 15; v_gene: TRBV6-4; CDR3nt: TGTGCCAGCAGTGACTCCTACCCCATGAACACTGAAGCTTTCTTT; CDR3aa: CASSDSYPMNTEAFF
d_gene: TRBD1; j_gene: TRBJ1-6; len: 16; v_gene: TRBV28; CDR3nt: TGTGCCAGCAGTTCCCAGGGGGGTCTCTATAATTCACCCCTCCACTTT; CDR3aa: CASSSQGGLYNSPLHF